This entry lists 22 T cell receptor beta chains sequenced from one sample in a study of cytomegalovirus exposure and HLA in healthy donors. Clones were sequenced by immunoSEQ multiplex PCR, and TCRdb holds only the in-frame ones, with some missing. The repertoire holds roughly 56,000 clones, with 90% to 95% as singletons. Sequencing input: PBMCs. These receptor sequences come from a woman between 18 and 30 years old in good health and CMV-seropositive.

The chain combines TRBV29-1 with TRBJ1-1; D call uncertain. With 0 bases removed from V and 3 bases from J, the gap between germline ends came to 5 bases. This CDR3 contains 12 residues. Germline loops: CDR1 SQVTM, CDR2 ANQGSEA. The chain's CDR3 is CSVEDPDTEAFF. The DNA of the CDR3 is TGCAGCGTTGAAGATCCGGACACTGAAGCTTTCTTT.

The chain joins TRBV19 to TRBJ1-2; 9 bases line up with TRBD1. From germline, CDR1 is LNHDA and CDR2 SQIVND (reference sequence). V lost 6 bases to trimming and J lost 8 bases; unmatched junction nucleotides: 7. The CDR3 is 13 residues long. CDR3 nucleotide sequence: TGTGCCAGTAGCCCGACAGGGGGAATGGGCTACACCTTC. Translation gives CASSPTGGMGYTF.

The V and J genes are TRBV29-1 and TRBJ2-5; the match to TRBD2 covers 16 bases. Germline CDR1 is SQVTM and CDR2 is ANQGSEA. The CDR3 covers 17 residues. The junction had 14 bases not matched to a gene; V was cut back by 6 bases and J by 7 bases. CDR3 coding DNA: TGCAGCGTCGCCGGGACTAGCGGGGGGGCTCAGCTTTGGACCCAGTACTTC. Its protein is CSVAGTSGGAQLWTQYF.

V gene TRBV10-2 combines with J gene TRBJ1-1, with D unresolved. The CDR3 is 16 residues long. Trimming cost V 3 bases and J 5 bases, with 19 bases left between them. The germline V gene encodes CDR1 WSHSY and CDR2 SAAADI. The CDR3 nucleotides are TGCGCCAGCAGTGATCCGAGTGAGGGTCTCGGAACTGAAGCTTTCTTT. Translated: CASSDPSEGLGTEAFF.

This clone was found a few times. J is TRBJ1-4 and V is TRBV7-9; 7 nucleotides line up with TRBD1. This CDR3 is 16 amino acids long. After removal of 5 bases from V and 0 bases from J, the junction contained 6 bases not matched to a gene. Germline assignment: CDR1 SEHNR and CDR2 FQNEAQ (reference sequence). CDR3 nucleotides: TGTGCCAGCAGCCTCGGGACAGTTGCAACTAATGAAAAACTGTTTTTT. Translating gives CASSLGTVATNEKLFF. The variable domain in full, completed from reference TRBV7-9 and TRBJ1-4, reads DTGVSQNPRHKITKRGQNVTFRCDPISEHNRLYWYRQTLGQGPEFLTYFQNEAQLEKSRLLSDRFSAERPKGSFSTLEIQRTEQGDSAMYLCASSLGTVATNEKLFFGSGTQLSVL.

This clone appeared once. This chain uses TRBV4-1 with TRBJ1-2; possible D gene TRBD1, 6 bases. Deletions cut 1 base from V and 8 bases from J, with 11 bases between. In germline, CDR1 is MGHRA, CDR2 YSYEKL. The CDR3 is 13 amino acids. The CDR3 region is CASSQGSGEGYTF. The DNA for the CDR3 is TGCGCCAGCAGCCAAGGGTCAGGGGAAGGCTACACCTTC.

The V and J genes are TRBV27 and TRBJ1-2; D not certain. The CDR3 loop spans 13 amino acids. Between the trimmed V and J ends, which lost 5 bases and 0 bases, there was a span of 7 bases. Germline lookup yields CDR1 MNHEY and CDR2 SMNVEV (reference sequence). The CDR3 region is CASSNGANYGYTF. The CDR3, as DNA: TGTGCCAGCAGTAACGGAGCTAACTATGGCTACACCTTC.

The rearrangement links TRBV7-6 to TRBJ2-7, with TRBD1 matching over 8 bases. Germline V CDR1 and CDR2: SGHVS, FNYEAQ. The CDR3 has 14 amino acids. V lost 2 bases and J lost 5; bases outside the gene matches: 5. CDR3 sequence: CASSLNRGSHEQYF. DNA for the CDR3: TGTGCCAGCAGCTTAAACAGGGGGTCCCACGAGCAGTACTTC. Drawing the rest from reference TRBV7-6 and TRBJ2-7, the complete variable domain is GAGVSQSPRYKVTKRGQDVALRCDPISGHVSLYWYRQALGQGPEFLTYFNYEAQQDKSGLPNDRFSAERPEGSISTLTIQRTEQRDSAMYRCASSLNRGSHEQYFGPGTRLTVT.

This clone occurred once. The CDR3 is CASSQDFLAGAYEQYF. Here the CDR3 DNA reads TGCGCCAGCAGCCAAGATTTCCTAGCGGGAGCCTACGAGCAGTACTTC. The chain employs TRBV4-3 and TRBJ2-7, with 10 bases matching TRBD2. CDR1 is LGHNA and CDR2 is YSLEER in the germline V gene. The CDR3 is 16 amino acids. Germline trimming cut 0 bases from V and 2 bases from J; bases unmatched to any gene: 4.

The chain recombines TRBV4-1 with TRBJ1-1; possible D gene TRBD1, 5 bases. The CDR3 has 20 residues. The ends were cut back, 4 bases at V and 0 bases at J, with 27 bases in the middle. Germline-derived CDR1 and CDR2 are MGHRA and YSYEKL. For the CDR3, the DNA is TGCGCCAGCAGCCGAAGGTTAACAAGGGGCACAGAGTCCTTGAACACTGAAGCTTTCTTT. The encoded protein is CASSRRLTRGTESLNTEAFF.

The V gene is TRBV5-1, the J gene TRBJ2-5, with 7 bases aligning to TRBD2. V was clipped by 1 base and J by 5 bases; unmatched bases: 8. This CDR3 contains 15 residues. Germline CDR1 is SGHRS and CDR2 is YFSETQ. Here the CDR3 reads CASSLIAAGQETQYF. The CDR3 DNA reads TGCGCCAGCAGCTTGATCGCAGCGGGGCAGGAGACCCAGTACTTC. Full variable domain (outside the CDR3, taken from reference TRBV5-1 and TRBJ2-5): KAGVTQTPRYLIKTRGQQVTLSCSPISGHRSVSWYQQTPGQGLQFLFEYFSETQRNKGNFPGRFSGRQFSNSRSEMNVSTLELGDSALYLCASSLIAAGQETQYFGPGTRLLVL.

The chain is built from TRBV28 and TRBJ2-3; TRBD2 might be the D (6 bases). The CDR3 loop spans 14 amino acids. V lost 5 bases to trimming and J lost 1 base, with 10 bases between them. In germline, CDR1 is MDHEN, CDR2 SYDVKM. Here the CDR3 DNA reads TGTGCCAGCAGTCCGGGACTTCGCACAGATACGCAGTATTTT. It is translated as CASSPGLRTDTQYF. Looking up the rest from reference TRBV28 and TRBJ2-3 gives the full variable domain: DVKVTQSSRYLVKRTGEKVFLECVQDMDHENMFWYRQDPGLGLRLIYFSYDVKMKEKGDIPEGYSVSREKKERFSLILESASTNQTSMYLCASSPGLRTDTQYFGPGTRLTVL.

This clone was detected once. CDR3 DNA sequence: TGTGCCAGCAGCTCCCGAAACACCATATATTTT. Residues: CASSSRNTIYF. J is TRBJ1-3 and V is TRBV6-5; D unclear. The CDR3 runs 11 residues. CDR1 and CDR2 (germline): MNHEY, SVGAGI. V lost 6 bases and J 5 bases, leaving 5 bases between the germline ends.

The gene calls are TRBV6-1 and TRBJ2-5; 8 bases are shared with TRBD2. CDR3 length: 15 amino acids. J lost 2 bases, V lost 1 base, and 3 bases had no gene match. Germline CDR1 reads MNHNS; CDR2 reads SASEGT. Here the CDR3 reads CASSEVSGGQETQYF. The CDR3 DNA follows: TGTGCCAGCAGTGAAGTATCGGGGGGGCAAGAGACCCAGTACTTC.

This clone occurred once. The sample contains more than one DNA sequence encoding this CDR3. The rearrangement uses TRBV4-1 and TRBJ1-5; 10 positions match TRBD1. The CDR3 loop spans 15 amino acids. CDR1 MGHRA and CDR2 YSYEKL come from the germline V gene. After removal of 4 bases from V and 4 bases from J, the junction contained 4 bases not matched to a gene. Written as DNA, the CDR3 is TGCGCCAGCAGCCCTCGGGACAGGGGTAATCAGCCCCAGCATTTT. Translating it yields CASSPRDRGNQPQHF.

V usage is TRBV5-4 and J usage is TRBJ2-1; 8 bases map to TRBD1. The CDR3 contains 15 residues. Germline CDR1 is SGHNT and CDR2 is YYREEE (reference sequence). With V trimmed by 2 bases and J by 6 bases, 7 bases remained unmatched. The CDR3 is CASSLGQGAPNEQFF. In DNA form, the CDR3 reads TGTGCCAGCAGCTTAGGGCAGGGGGCGCCCAATGAGCAGTTCTTC.

This clone has only one observation. This chain connects TRBV19 to TRBJ1-2, with TRBD1 matching 8 bases. Looked up from germline, CDR1 is LNHDA and CDR2 is SQIVND (reference sequence). The trim removed 5 bases at V and 8 bases at J, leaving 10 bases unmatched. The length of the CDR3 is 14 residues. The CDR3 here is CASSPPDRATGYTF. The CDR3 region has the DNA TGTGCCAGTAGTCCTCCGGACAGGGCGACCGGCTACACCTTC. Variable domain in full (rest from reference TRBV19 and TRBJ1-2): DGGITQSPKYLFRKEGQNVTLSCEQNLNHDAMYWYRQDPGQGLRLIYYSQIVNDFQKGDIAEGYSVSREKKESFPLTVTSAQKNPTAFYLCASSPPDRATGYTFGSGTRLTVV.

The rearrangement links TRBV7-3 to TRBJ2-7; possible D gene TRBD1, 5 bases. Germline lookup yields CDR1 SGHTA and CDR2 FQGTGA. The length of the CDR3 is 16 residues. V was shortened by 8 bases and J by 3 bases, with 23 bases between the two germline ends. CDR3 bases: TGTGCCAGCGGATCCATACAGGCTGCGAGATTCTACGAGCAGTACTTC. Translation: CASGSIQAARFYEQYF.

The rearrangement joins TRBV25-1 to TRBJ1-1; D unresolved. The CDR3 has 15 residues. V was clipped by 1 base and J by 5 bases, with 14 bases between them. Germline CDR1 reads MGHDK; CDR2 reads SYGVNS. The CDR3 bases are TGTGCCAGCAGTGAATTATTCCGCAGGCCAACTGAAGCTTTCTTT. Protein: CASSELFRRPTEAFF.

This clone was detected a few times. The chain carries TRBV6-4 and TRBJ2-3; 7 bases fit TRBD2. CDR1 and CDR2 (germline): MRHNA, SNTAGT. The V gene end was trimmed by 3 bases and the J gene end by 3 bases; junction bases not matched to a gene: 0. The CDR3 spans 13 residues. CDR3 sequence reads: CASSERGTDTQYF. The CDR3 region has the DNA TGTGCCAGCAGTGAGCGGGGGACAGATACGCAGTATTTT.

The count of this clone is one. V gene TRBV6-1 combines with J gene TRBJ1-5; a weak D match, TRBD1 (6 bases). The germline CDR1 and CDR2 sequences are MNHNS and SASEGT. This CDR3 has 14 residues. Between the trimmed V and J ends, which lost 1 base and 7 bases, there was a span of 11 bases. CDR3 region: CASSEVPGVQPQHF. The CDR3 bases are TGTGCCAGCAGTGAAGTTCCAGGGGTCCAGCCCCAGCATTTT.

The J gene is TRBJ2-7, the V gene TRBV30; maybe TRBD2 (6 bases). V was clipped by 2 bases and J by 6 bases, with 11 bases between them. The CDR3 extends over 12 amino acids. Germline CDR1 and CDR2: GTSNPN and SVGIG (reference sequence). In nucleotides, the CDR3 is TGTGCCTGGAGTCTTACGGGACTCGAGCAGTACTTC. Protein sequence: CAWSLTGLEQYF.